The present T cell receptor beta chain was sequenced within a study of T cells in Graves' hyperthyroidism and ophthalmopathy. Study background: Peripheral blood samples were taken at initial diagnosis, prior to any treatment.

This CDR3 is 11 amino acids long. In germline, CDR1 is MNHNS, CDR2 SASEGT. This clonotype was seen only a few times. No antigen is known for it. Study results and limitations: Also found in blood were most expanded thyroid clonotypes above 0.001.

Template material for amplifying TCR beta CDR3 regions consisted of RNA transcripts. HTBI primers drove first-round RT-PCR of the TCR CDR3. A single record per CDR3 protein comes from TCRdb applying MiXCR to the multiplex PCR reads. The repertoire consists of a few hundred thousand distinct CDR3 sequences, with around a sixth occurring once and the leading ten covering 35% to 50%. Each ophthalmopathy patient scored at least 3 on the Clinical Activity Score and at least 4 on NOSPECS grade, with duration under 3 months. On the basis of clinical symptoms, serum thyroxine and TRAb, thyroid ultrasound and orbital computed tomography, diagnoses were made.

The chain has TRBV6-1 and TRBJ2-3, with D maybe TRBD2 (6 bases). This clonotype was sampled from a man aged 18 to 29 with Graves' ophthalmopathy. Sample: blood. In DNA, the CDR3 is TGTGCGGGAGCGGGCCCAGATACGCAGTATTTT. The encoded protein is CAGAGPDTQYF.